The T cell receptor beta chain described here comes from a study of shared clonotypes between healthy human individuals. Study background: The study drew on a couple of women and a few men aged 18 to 49 as donors.

Of note for this clone: Its antigen remains unidentified.

TCRdb's copy holds only in-frame clones and misses some; the assay was immunoSEQ multiplex PCR. This sample has 640,000 or so clones, with roughly 78% found just once. Study-wide results and limits: A generally larger estimated richness was seen in naive subsets than in memory subsets.

This CDR3 is built from 15 residues. Trimming removed 4 bases from V and 4 bases from J; junction bases left unmatched: 6. CDR1 is SGHRS and CDR2 is YFSETQ in the germline V gene. The specimen was memory CD4+ T cells sorted from blood. Described subset: CD45RA-negative fraction. V is TRBV5-1 and J is TRBJ2-1, with 9 bases matching TRBD2. This TCR was sampled from a woman aged 30 to 39 in good health. The CDR3 region is CASSEIAGVYNEQFF. CDR3 nucleotide sequence: TGCGCCAGCAGCGAAATAGCGGGAGTGTACAATGAGCAGTTCTTC.